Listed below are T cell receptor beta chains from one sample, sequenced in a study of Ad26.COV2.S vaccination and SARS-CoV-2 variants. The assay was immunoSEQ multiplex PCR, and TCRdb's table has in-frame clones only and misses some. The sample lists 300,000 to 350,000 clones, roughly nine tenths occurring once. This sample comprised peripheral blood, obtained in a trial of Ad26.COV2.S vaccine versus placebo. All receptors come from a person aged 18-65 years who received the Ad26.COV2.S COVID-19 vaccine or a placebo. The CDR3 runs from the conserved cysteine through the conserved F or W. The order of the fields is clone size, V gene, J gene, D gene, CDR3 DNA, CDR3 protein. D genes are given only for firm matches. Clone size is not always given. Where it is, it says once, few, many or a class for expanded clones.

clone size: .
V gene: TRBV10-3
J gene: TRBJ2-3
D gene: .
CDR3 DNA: TGTGCCATCACGGCGGTGGGGGCAGATACGCAGTATTTT
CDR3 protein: CAITAVGADTQYF

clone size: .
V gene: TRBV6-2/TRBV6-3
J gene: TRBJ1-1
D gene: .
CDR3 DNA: TGTGCCAGCAGTGAGATGTTGACTGAAGCTTTCTTT
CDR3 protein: CASSEMLTEAFF

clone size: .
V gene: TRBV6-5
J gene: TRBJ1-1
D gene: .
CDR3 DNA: TGTGCCAGCAGTCTTGGTCCGAACACTGAAGCTTTCTTT
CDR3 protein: CASSLGPNTEAFF

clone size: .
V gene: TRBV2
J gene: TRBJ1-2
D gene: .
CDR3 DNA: TGTGCCAGCAGACGGACACCTTATGGCTACACCTTC
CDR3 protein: CASRRTPYGYTF

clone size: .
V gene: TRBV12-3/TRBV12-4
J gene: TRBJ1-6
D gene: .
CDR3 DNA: TGTGCCAGCAGCCCGCCCCTCCACTTT
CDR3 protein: CASSPPLHF

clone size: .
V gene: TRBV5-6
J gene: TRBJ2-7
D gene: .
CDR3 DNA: TGTGCCAGCAGCTCGATTCCGGGCAGGGACTACGAGCAGTACTTC
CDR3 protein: CASSSIPGRDYEQYF

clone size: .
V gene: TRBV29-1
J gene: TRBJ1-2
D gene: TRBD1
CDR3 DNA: TGCAGCGTCGCAGGGGGCTATGGCTACACCTTC
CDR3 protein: CSVAGGYGYTF

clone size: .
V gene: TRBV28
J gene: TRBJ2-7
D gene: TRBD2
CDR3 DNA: TGTGCCAGCAGCGCCCAGGGCGGGAGCTCCTACGAGCAGTACTTC
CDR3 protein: CASSAQGGSSYEQYF

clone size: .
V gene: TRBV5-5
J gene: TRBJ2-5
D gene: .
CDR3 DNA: TGTGCCAGCAGTTCTTGGTACAGCAGCCAAGAGACCCAGTACTTC
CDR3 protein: CASSSWYSSQETQYF

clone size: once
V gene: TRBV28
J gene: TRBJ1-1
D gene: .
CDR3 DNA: TGTGCCAGCAGTTCCCACCAGTCCCCTGAAGCTTTCTTT
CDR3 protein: CASSSHQSPEAFF

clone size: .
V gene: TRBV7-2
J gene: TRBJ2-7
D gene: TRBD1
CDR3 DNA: TGTGCCAGCAGCTTACCCCCGGGACAGGGATACGAGCAGTACTTC
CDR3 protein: CASSLPPGQGYEQYF

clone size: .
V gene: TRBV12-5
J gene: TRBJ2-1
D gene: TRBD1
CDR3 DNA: TGTGCTAGTGGTTCCGGGACAGGGGTAATTGAGCAGTTCTTC
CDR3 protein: CASGSGTGVIEQFF

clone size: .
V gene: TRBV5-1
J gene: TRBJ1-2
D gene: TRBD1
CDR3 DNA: TGCGCCAGCAGCCCGACAGGGGGTATCTATGGCTACACCTTC
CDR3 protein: CASSPTGGIYGYTF

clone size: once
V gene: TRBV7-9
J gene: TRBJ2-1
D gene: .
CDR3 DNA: TGTGCAACCTCCCCCCGGGACTCATACAATGAGCAGTTCTTC
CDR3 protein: CATSPRDSYNEQFF

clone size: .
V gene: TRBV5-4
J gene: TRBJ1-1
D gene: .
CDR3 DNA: TGTGCCAGCAGCTTGTACTTGGGGGCTGAAGCTTTCTTT
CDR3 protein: CASSLYLGAEAFF

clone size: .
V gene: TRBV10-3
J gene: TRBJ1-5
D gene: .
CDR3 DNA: TGTGCCATCAGTGGATCCGGAAGTGATACCAATCAGCCCCAGCATTTT
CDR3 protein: CAISGSGSDTNQPQHF

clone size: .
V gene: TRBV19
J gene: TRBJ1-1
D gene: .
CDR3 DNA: TGTGCCAGTAGTATGGGGACGGGGAACACTGAAGCTTTCTTT
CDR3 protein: CASSMGTGNTEAFF

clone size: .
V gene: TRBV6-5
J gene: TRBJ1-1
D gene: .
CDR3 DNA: TGTGCCAGCAGTAAATCGGGAGAGACGAACACTGAAGCTTTCTTT
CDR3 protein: CASSKSGETNTEAFF

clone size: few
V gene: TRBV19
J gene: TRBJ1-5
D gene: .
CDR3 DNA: TGTGCCAGTAGCGACAACAGGGCGTATAGCAATCAGCCCCAGCATTTT
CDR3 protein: CASSDNRAYSNQPQHF

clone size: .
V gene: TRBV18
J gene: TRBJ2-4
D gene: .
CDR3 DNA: TGTGCCAGCTCACCAATGACTCGCATTCAGTACTTC
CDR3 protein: CASSPMTRIQYF

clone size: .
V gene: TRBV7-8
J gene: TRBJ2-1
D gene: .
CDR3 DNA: TGTGCCAGCAGCCTCAACGGACAGTCGGCTGAGCAGTTCTTC
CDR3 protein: CASSLNGQSAEQFF

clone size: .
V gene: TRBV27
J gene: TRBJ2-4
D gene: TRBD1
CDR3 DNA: TGTGCCAGCACCCCACCGGGACAGAAAAACATTCAGTACTTC
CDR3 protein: CASTPPGQKNIQYF

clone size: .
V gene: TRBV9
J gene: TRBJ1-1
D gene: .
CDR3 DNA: TGTGCCAGCGCTATATACGAGTTGAACACTGAAGCTTTCTTT
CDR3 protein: CASAIYELNTEAFF

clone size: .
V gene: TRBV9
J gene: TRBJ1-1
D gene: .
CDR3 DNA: TGTGCCAGCAGCGTACCCCCGAACACTGAAGCTTTCTTT
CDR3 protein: CASSVPPNTEAFF

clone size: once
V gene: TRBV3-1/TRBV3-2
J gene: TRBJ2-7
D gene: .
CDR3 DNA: TGTGCCAGCAGCCAATTAACAGCGTCCTACGAGCAGTACTTC
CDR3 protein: CASSQLTASYEQYF

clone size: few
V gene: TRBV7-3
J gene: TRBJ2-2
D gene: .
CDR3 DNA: TGTGCCAGCAGCTTACTCGGCGGGGTGTACACCGGGGAGCTGTTTTTT
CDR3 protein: CASSLLGGVYTGELFF

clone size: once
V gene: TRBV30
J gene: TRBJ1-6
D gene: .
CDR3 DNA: TGTGCCTGGCATGCACAGGGATTGTCCTATAATTCACCCCTCCACTTT
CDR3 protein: CAWHAQGLSYNSPLHF

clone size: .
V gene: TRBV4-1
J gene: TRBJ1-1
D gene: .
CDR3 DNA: TGCGCCAGCAGCCAAGAAACGGGAAGGTACGCTGAAGCTTTCTTT
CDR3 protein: CASSQETGRYAEAFF

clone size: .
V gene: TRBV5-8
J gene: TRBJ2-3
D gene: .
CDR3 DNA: TGTGCCAGCAGCTTGGGATACACTACCACAGATACGCAGTATTTT
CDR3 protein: CASSLGYTTTDTQYF

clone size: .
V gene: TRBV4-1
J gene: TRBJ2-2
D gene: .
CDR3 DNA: TGCGCCAGCAGCCAAGCCGGTCCGGGGACCGGGGAGCTGTTTTTT
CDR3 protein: CASSQAGPGTGELFF

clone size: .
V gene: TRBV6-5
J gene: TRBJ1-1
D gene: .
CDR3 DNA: TGTGCCAGCAGTTACTCAGGAATTTTCAGTGAAGCTTTCTTT
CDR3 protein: CASSYSGIFSEAFF

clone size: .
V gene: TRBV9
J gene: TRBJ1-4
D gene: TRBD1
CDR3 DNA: TGTGCCAGCAGCGTTGGGACAGGGTTTGAAAAACTGTTTTTT
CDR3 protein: CASSVGTGFEKLFF